This T cell receptor (beta chain) was recovered during a study of CD8+ T cells in alopecia areata. Treatment defined: oral pan-JAK inhibitor, 5-10 mg twice daily. Germline V CDR1 and CDR2: MGHDK, SYGVNS. Trimming took 2 bases from V and 7 from J, leaving 15 bases between them. The CDR3 consists of 14 residues. Extracted RNA was reverse transcribed, and the resulting cDNA served as sequencing template. Sequencing used immunoSEQ multiplex PCR; TCRdb keeps in-frame clones, though not all of them. The sample shows more than 110,000 clones, approximately 85% of them seen only once. The sample was CD8+ T cells sorted from blood, taken at week 4, from a patient treated with tofacitinib. This clonotype originated in a human donor with alopecia areata. The chain has TRBV25-1 and TRBJ2-7; possible D gene TRBD1, 6 bases. Written as DNA, the CDR3 is TGTGCCAGCAGTGAACAGGGGAAGGCGTGGGAGCAGTACTTC. Its protein product is CASSEQGKAWEQYF.